The 14 T cell receptor beta chains below all came from one sample that was sequenced in a study of blood T cell repertoires in COVID-19 (dated by TCRdb to about 2020). Libraries were made using the immunoSEQ multiplex PCR assay. In its TCRdb copy, this immuneACCESS table keeps in-frame sequences only and misses some clones. Where compared with another copy, unresolved V genes explain less than half of these, and the others have no known cause. The sample profile shows tens of thousands of clones; 86% of them were found once. Together, the top ten hold more than 14% of the sample. Material for sequencing was peripheral blood. These receptors all stem from a human donor in a cohort sampled during active COVID-19.

The V call is TRBV7-9, the J call TRBJ1-1; D might be TRBD1 (5 bases). CDR3 size: 13 residues. The V end was cut by 3 bases, the J end by 8 bases, with 13 bases between. Germline V gene data show CDR1 as SEHNR and CDR2 as FQNEAQ (reference sequence). As DNA, the CDR3 is TGTGCCAGCAGCTTGGGCAGGGCGGCCGAAGCTTTCTTT. Its translation: CASSLGRAAEAFF.

The J gene is TRBJ2-3, the V gene TRBV7-3; D is unresolved. V was clipped by 2 bases and J by 0 bases, with 6 bases between them. The CDR3 extends over 14 amino acids. CDR1 SGHTA and CDR2 FQGTGA come from the germline V gene. The CDR3 DNA is TGTGCCAGCAGCTTACTCGGGAGCACAGATACGCAGTATTTT. It is translated as CASSLLGSTDTQYF.

This chain joins TRBV5-5 and TRBJ1-1, with D tentatively TRBD1 (5 bases). Germline CDR1 is SGHKS and CDR2 is YYEKEE (reference sequence). V shed 1 base and J shed 8 bases, with 9 bases lying between them. The CDR3 contains 12 residues. As DNA, the CDR3 is TGTGCCAGCAGCTTGAGTGGGGGGGAAGCTTTCTTT. This sequence encodes CASSLSGGEAFF.

The CDR3 region is CSALRAGTLYNEQFF. The DNA of the CDR3 is TGCAGCGCCCTTAGGGCGGGAACCCTCTACAATGAGCAGTTCTTC. The chain combines TRBV29-1 with TRBJ2-1, with a weak D call TRBD2 (6 bases). CDR1 is SQVTM and CDR2 is ANQGSEA in the germline V gene. Trimming removed 7 bases at V and 3 bases at J, with 19 bases between. The CDR3 is made up of 15 amino acids.

The chain carries TRBV5-1 and TRBJ2-1; D is possibly TRBD2 (5 bases). Germline CDR1 SGHRS, CDR2 YFSETQ. The CDR3 is 17 residues long. V lost 3 bases and J lost 7, with 23 bases in between. The CDR3 loop reads CASSSRPLDLKRNEQFF. DNA of the CDR3: TGCGCCAGCAGCTCACGCCCACTAGATCTCAAAAGGAATGAGCAGTTCTTC.

This chain joins TRBV21-1 and TRBJ1-1. TRBV21-1 is a pseudogene segment. CDR3 length: 13 amino acids. Written as DNA, the CDR3 is TGTGCCAGCAGCCCTAAGGGGAGGGTACGAGCTTTCTTT. It codes for CASSPKGRVRAFF.

The chain is built from TRBV5-4 and TRBJ2-1; D may be TRBD2 (6 bases). Germline V CDR1 and CDR2: SGHNT, YYREEE (reference sequence). The CDR3 length is 13 residues. The ends were cut back, 3 bases at V and 15 bases at J, with 19 bases in the middle. The CDR3 nucleotides read TGTGCCAGCAGCTCCACCGGCGGGGACGTTCGGTTCTTC. Protein sequence: CASSSTGGDVRFF. The whole variable domain, remainder taken from reference TRBV5-4 and TRBJ2-1, is ETGVTQSPTHLIKTRGQQVTLRCSSQSGHNTVSWYQQALGQGPQFIFQYYREEENGRGNFPPRFSGLQFPNYSSELNVNALELDDSALYLCASSSTGGDVRFFGPGTRLTVL.

The gene calls are TRBV10-3 and TRBJ2-5; D is unclear. The ends were cut back, 0 bases at V and 6 bases at J, with 11 bases in the middle. Germline CDR1 reads ENHRY; CDR2 reads SYGVKD. This CDR3 has 14 amino acids. The CDR3 DNA reads TGTGCCATCAGTGAGTCTAACGGAGTTAAGACCCAGTACTTC. Encoded protein: CAISESNGVKTQYF.

The sample holds one count of this clone. V is TRBV5-1 and J is TRBJ2-1; 9 nucleotides line up with TRBD2. Germline lookup yields CDR1 SGHRS and CDR2 YFSETQ. The CDR3 is 13 amino acids. Losses at the gene ends were 4 bases for V and 9 bases for J; bases not matched to a gene: 5. The DNA of the CDR3 is TGCGCCAGCAGCAGGACTAGCGCCGGTGAGCAGTTCTTC. Its protein is CASSRTSAGEQFF.

The chain has TRBV4-3 and TRBJ2-7; 8 nucleotides match TRBD1. The germline gives CDR1 LGHNA, CDR2 YSLEER. The V segment lost 0 bases and the J segment 6 bases; nucleotides outside the gene matches: 7. There are 15 residues in the CDR3. Written as DNA, the CDR3 is TGCGCCAGCAGCCAAGAGCACAGGGGGTCGGCCGAGCAGTACTTC. It is translated as CASSQEHRGSAEQYF.

The chain employs TRBV5-5 and TRBJ2-4, with D possibly being TRBD2 (6 bases). The germline V gene has CDR1 SGHKS and CDR2 YYEKEE (reference sequence). Trimming pared 4 bases from V and 4 bases from J, leaving 12 bases between. This CDR3 contains 14 residues. CDR3: CASSEGLSKNIQYF. The CDR3 DNA is TGTGCCAGCAGCGAGGGACTGTCAAAAAACATTCAGTACTTC.

The count of this clone is one. V and J are TRBV27 and TRBJ2-6; the D gene is possibly TRBD1 (6 bases). In germline, CDR1 is MNHEY, CDR2 SMNVEV (reference sequence). CDR3 length equals 14 residues. Trimming shortened V by 7 bases and J by 4 bases, and 11 bases separated the two germline ends. The CDR3 coding sequence is TGTGCCAGCAATTCAGGGGCCGGGGCCAACGTCCTGACTTTC. It specifies CASNSGAGANVLTF.

This chain uses TRBV6-5 with TRBJ1-2; 9 bases match TRBD1. The ends lost 2 bases at V and 7 bases at J; junction bases unmatched: 5. The CDR3 consists of 14 residues. CDR1 and CDR2 (germline): MNHEY, SVGAGI. As DNA, the CDR3 is TGTGCCAGCAGTTACCAGGGACAGGGAAGTGGCTACACCTTC. This translates into CASSYQGQGSGYTF.

This sequence joins TRBV3-1 (or the pseudogene TRBV3-2) and TRBJ2-2; 7 bases line up with TRBD1. V shed 7 bases and J 1 base; nucleotides not matched to a gene: 6. The CDR3 loop spans 15 amino acids. Germline V CDR1 and CDR2: LGHDT, YNNKEL (reference sequence). The CDR3, as DNA: TGTGCCAGCATCCCCAGGACAGGGAACACCGGGGAGCTGTTTTTT. Translated, it gives CASIPRTGNTGELFF.